The clone carrying this TCR beta chain was seen repeatedly, ten times or more. What it recognizes is unknown. The read halts 3 residues ahead of the CDR3 end, with the missing end drawn from the germline J gene. This table comes from immunoSEQ multiplex PCR, and its TCRdb copy is limited to in-frame clones, with some not included. The sample contains 7,000 to 9,500 clones, none of them singletons. This sample is drawn from a study of T cell clonality in common variable immunodeficiency. Study results and limitations: T cell subpopulation sequencing would be needed to explain CVID clonality. Reportedly, TCR beta sequences from common variable immunodeficiency showed fewer deletions and N-nucleotide insertions.

Germline V gene sequence: CDR1 LNHDA, CDR2 SQIVND (reference sequence). Trimming stripped 5 bases from V and 1 base from J, with 21 bases between. The CDR3 has 17 residues. What was sequenced was peripheral blood mononuclear cells. The sequence derives from a human donor with common variable immunodeficiency. V and J are TRBV19 and TRBJ2-7; perhaps TRBD1 as D (6 bases). The covered CDR3 bases are TGTGCCAGTAGTGGTGCAGGGGACCCCTCATCTTCCTACGAG. Amino acids: CASSGAGDPSSSYE. In full, the CDR3 reads CASSGAGDPSSSYEQYF.